This TCR beta chain was captured by sequencing in a study of cytomegalovirus exposure and HLA in healthy donors (dated by TCRdb to about 2017). Notes on the research overall: A later analysis indicated that the 95 to 150 validation repertoires were generated on the platform also employed for the 700 or so repertoires of the first cohort. To predict cytomegalovirus infection status, the study combined high-throughput TCR immunosequencing, statistical association of individual TCRs with disease status, and machine learning. Along with the approximately 700-subject first cohort, a separate validation cohort of 120 different subjects was used. The study aimed to test whether signatures of past pathogen exposure could be identified by cataloging public T cell receptors.

Separate from the approximately 700-subject first cohort, the validation cohort of roughly 130 subjects was the group to which the donors belonged. General findings and caveats noted by the study authors: Across donors, most TCR sequences were observed very rarely, whereas some public TCRs were present in many individuals. The authors suggested that the approach could potentially be generalized to other disease states and immunological phenotypes. In vitro tests confirmed that a few of the cytomegalovirus-associated TCR beta chains recognize cytomegalovirus antigens. In both the original and validation cohorts, the classifier was reported to diagnose cytomegalovirus status with high specificity and sensitivity. Of the cluster scores, about 94% were above 0 in a later analysis, which found that TCRs clustered in the first cohort also tended to co-occur in the 120 validation repertoires. In the study, approximately 160 TCR beta chains were listed as associated with cytomegalovirus. A later analysis had no HLA typing for the validation cohort, so co-occurrence there was scored across all 110 or so repertoires.

V is pruned by 6 bases and J by 0 bases, leaving 8 bases of the junction without a gene match. From the cysteine up to the phenylalanine, the CDR3 has a length of 15 residues. The sequence is cut down to CDR3 DNA, 45 bases in frame from base 1. Based on the germline V gene (reference sequence), the CDR1 and CDR2 sequences are LNHDA and SQIVND. The library came from the immunoSEQ multiplex PCR assay. The original pipeline was this. A statistical classification framework was built for diagnosing cytomegalovirus status from the catalog of TCR beta chain sequences. TCRdb re-hosts the immuneACCESS table, in-frame sequences only. Its copies lack some clones; in the studies checked, an unresolved V gene accounts for under half of them, and the cause for the rest is not known. V and J calls and clone size follow that table, whereas D and trimming were derived from the DNA. This sample lists 100,000 to 150,000 clones; almost 90% were detected once. The ten largest clonotypes hold less than 1.5% of the sample.

In the case of this clone: Its antigen is not yet known. Base quality data are lacking; no much larger clone is found one base away.

The sequencing sample was made of PBMCs. This chain joins TRBV19 to TRBJ2-7, with TRBD1 identical over 7 junction bases. The sequence derives from a man aged 30 to 45 in good health and CMV-seronegative. The DNA is as follows: TGTGCCAGTAGCACCGGGACAGCAAGCTCCTACGAGCAGTACTTC. Translated, it reads CASSTGTASSYEQYF.